This record covers a single TCR beta chain. The data belong to a study of blood T cell repertoires in COVID-19. Looking at the study overall: Acute-phase and convalescent COVID-19 samples originated in the United States, Italy and Spain. Sample material is recorded as cDNA or gDNA derived from T cells, B-cell-depleted T cells, or PBMCs.

Clones were sequenced by immunoSEQ multiplex PCR, and TCRdb holds only the in-frame ones, with some missing. The sample holds 300,000 to 400,000 clones, roughly 86% seen once. The CDR3 is made up of 14 amino acids. Germline values: CDR1 SGHRS, CDR2 YFSETQ. The V gene end was trimmed by 3 bases and the J gene end by 1 base; junction bases not matched to a gene: 3. This chain joins TRBV5-1 and TRBJ2-7; TRBD2 agrees at 8 bases. The sequence was collected from a human donor in a cohort sampled during active COVID-19. Sequencing used peripheral blood. The CDR3 loop is CASSSGGGSYEQYF. CDR3 in DNA: TGCGCCAGCAGCTCGGGCGGGGGGTCCTACGAGCAGTACTTC.